This T cell receptor (beta chain) was observed in a study of blood T cell repertoires in COVID-19. TCRdb's table, derived via immunoSEQ multiplex PCR, lists solely in-frame clones and lacks some. The table records tens of thousands of clones, around 90% of them present only once. With 7 bases removed from V and 5 bases from J, the gap between germline ends came to 17 bases. Germline V gives CDR1 SQVTM, CDR2 ANQGSEA. The CDR3 spans 13 residues. This receptor was taken from a man aged 65 to 85 in a cohort sampled during active COVID-19. The sample consisted of peripheral blood. The V and J genes are TRBV29-1 and TRBJ2-5; tentatively, D is TRBD1 or TRBD2 (5 bases each). CDR3 sequence (DNA): TGCAGCGCAGGGAACGGAGGCGCGGAGACCCAGTACTTC. Translation gives CSAGNGGAETQYF.